The TCR beta chain described here comes from a study of cytomegalovirus exposure and HLA in healthy donors. CDR3 size: 16 residues. In germline, CDR1 is MNHEY, CDR2 SVGAGI. J lost 6 bases, V lost 2 bases, and 6 bases had no gene match. Both 60 Vbeta primers and 13 Jbeta primers went into the PCR. Assay: immunoSEQ multiplex PCR; the TCRdb copy retains only in-frame clones and omits some. This sample has approximately 220,000 clones, with over 75% found just once. To note about this clone: Its matching antigen is unknown.

The study, taken as a whole, reports: An analysis that was carried out later associated 16,951 TCR beta sequences with HLA alleles at 0.05 false discovery rate.

Sequencing was done on a sample of PBMCs. V and J are TRBV6-5 and TRBJ2-5; 13 bases match TRBD2. The sequence came from a girl aged 2 to 10 in good health and CMV-seronegative. The CDR3 protein is CASSYRTSGGVQTQYF. The CDR3 DNA reads TGTGCCAGCAGTTACCGGACTAGCGGGGGAGTACAGACCCAGTACTTC.